Each of the 18 T cell receptor beta chains below was sequenced from the same sample in a study of human T cells and chemical hapten exposure. TCRdb re-derived calls from the RACE reads in MiXCR, one entry per CDR3 protein. The sample shows over 150,000 distinct CDR3 sequences, around a quarter of them seen only once. Described time point: patch test 3, about 24 weeks after DPC sensitization. Treatment denoted: therapeutic diphenylcyclopropenone sensitization with weekly scalp DPC. This material consisted of whole blood, taken in connection with sensitization to the hapten diphenylcyclopropenone (DPC). These receptors came from a young woman with alopecia areata. Some clones in this sample may be carry-over from other donors' samples.

The genes are TRBV7-7 and TRBJ2-1; D possibly matches TRBD1 or TRBD2 (6 bases each). Trimming stripped 3 bases from V and 1 base from J, with 10 bases between. The CDR3 is 15 amino acids. Germline V gene data show CDR1 as SSHAT and CDR2 as FNYEAQ (reference sequence). The CDR3 loop is CASSLGGASYNEQFF. The CDR3, as DNA: TGTGCCAGCAGCTTGGGGGGCGCTTCCTACAATGAGCAGTTCTTC.

This clonotype was found many times. The V and J genes are TRBV29-1 and TRBJ1-2; D gene unclear. V was clipped by 0 bases and J by 5 bases, with 10 bases between them. Germline assignment: CDR1 SQVTM and CDR2 ANQGSEA. The CDR3 length is 13 residues. DNA of the CDR3: TGCAGCGTTGAAGAGCCGGTTGGTTATGGCTACACCTTC. Encoded protein: CSVEEPVGYGYTF.

The chain combines TRBV12-3 or TRBV12-4 with TRBJ2-3, with TRBD1 matching 7 bases. The junction had 6 bases not matched to a gene; V was cut back by 6 bases and J by 0 bases. This CDR3 has 15 residues. CDR3 in amino acids: CASSRDSTSTDTQYF. In nucleotides, the CDR3 is TGTGCCAGCAGCCGGGACAGTACTAGCACAGATACGCAGTATTTT.

This clonotype was found a few times. The CDR3 nucleotides are TGCGCCAGCAGCCCCCGAGTGCCCTATGGCTACACCTTC. Translation gives CASSPRVPYGYTF. This rearrangement joins TRBV5-1 to TRBJ1-2; the D is unclear. CDR3 size: 13 residues. Looked up from germline, CDR1 is SGHRS and CDR2 is YFSETQ. Deletions cut 4 bases from V and 4 bases from J, with 11 bases between.

This clonotype occurred many times. The chain links TRBV20-1 to TRBJ2-3; 8 positions agree with TRBD1. The length of the CDR3 is 14 residues. Germline V gene sequence: CDR1 DFQATT, CDR2 SNEGSKA (reference sequence). Trimming at V came to 3 bases and at J to 3 bases, leaving 5 bases not matched to a gene. CDR3 amino acids: CSARVRGRTDTQYF. The CDR3 DNA sequence: TGCAGTGCTAGGGTCAGGGGGCGGACAGATACGCAGTATTTT.

This clonotype was detected only a few times. The DNA of the CDR3 is TGTGCCAGCAGCGGGGGACTAGCGAGCTCCTACAATGAGCAGTTCTTC. It yields the protein CASSGGLASSYNEQFF. V usage is TRBV7-8 and J usage is TRBJ2-1; 10 nucleotides line up with TRBD2. The CDR3 spans 16 residues. V lost 5 bases and J lost 0; bases outside the gene matches: 4. The germline CDR1 and CDR2 sequences are SGHVS and FQNEAQ.

This clonotype was detected only a few times. The chain joins TRBV9 to TRBJ1-1; D uncertain. V lost 3 bases and J lost 7, with 13 bases in between. The CDR3 contains 13 residues. Looked up from germline, CDR1 is SGDLS and CDR2 is YYNGEE. CDR3 loop: CASSAFIRGEAFF. CDR3 in DNA: TGTGCCAGCAGCGCTTTCATACGGGGTGAAGCTTTCTTT. The full variable domain, rest sourced from reference TRBV9 and TRBJ1-1, is DSGVTQTPKHLITATGQRVTLRCSPRSGDLSVYWYQQSLDQGLQFLIQYYNGEERAKGNILERFSAQQFPDLHSELNLSSLELGDSALYFCASSAFIRGEAFFGQGTRLTVV.

This chain joins TRBV4-1 and TRBJ2-7; maybe TRBD2 (5 bases). Germline assignment: CDR1 MGHRA and CDR2 YSYEKL. The CDR3 is 16 residues long. Trimming stripped 4 bases from V and 3 bases from J, with 19 bases between. This CDR3 reads CASSPRERFGDYEQYF. DNA for the CDR3: TGCGCCAGCAGCCCGAGGGAGCGATTCGGGGACTACGAGCAGTACTTC.

The J gene is TRBJ2-4, the V gene TRBV4-1; D call uncertain. The germline gives CDR1 MGHRA, CDR2 YSYEKL. V lost 1 base and J lost 0, with 10 bases in between. CDR3 length: 16 residues. The CDR3 reads CASSQAEFVAKNIQYF. The CDR3 DNA sequence: TGCGCCAGCAGCCAAGCAGAATTTGTAGCCAAAAACATTCAGTACTTC.

The rearrangement links TRBV7-2 to TRBJ2-1; maybe TRBD2 (6 bases). The CDR3 covers 15 residues. Looked up from germline, CDR1 is SGHTA and CDR2 is FQGNSA. V was trimmed by 5 bases and J by 4 bases, leaving 15 bases between them. CDR3 sequence reads: CASSPERVGYNEQFF. In DNA form, the CDR3 reads TGTGCCAGCAGCCCGGAGCGGGTGGGGTACAATGAGCAGTTCTTC.

The chain employs TRBV21-1 and TRBJ1-2; the D segment call TRBD1 is taken from the table without a DNA check. TRBV21-1 is an annotated pseudogene. The CDR3 extends over 13 amino acids. The CDR3 DNA reads as TGTGCCAGCAGCAAACAGGGGCCGTATGGCTACACCTTC. Translating gives CASSKQGPYGYTF.

The chain uses TRBV5-4 and TRBJ1-1; 7 nucleotides agree with TRBD1. The CDR3 has 13 residues. V shed 6 bases and J 5 bases; nucleotides not matched to a gene: 7. From germline, CDR1 is SGHNT and CDR2 YYREEE (reference sequence). This chain's CDR3 is CASNRGLGTEAFF. CDR3 DNA sequence: TGTGCCAGCAATAGGGGGCTCGGAACTGAAGCTTTCTTT.

The sample holds a few counts of this clonotype. This chain connects TRBV29-1 to TRBJ2-2; TRBD2 might be the D (6 bases). V was clipped by 5 bases and J by 5 bases, with 12 bases between them. The V gene's germline CDR1 is SQVTM and CDR2 ANQGSEA. This CDR3 comprises 13 residues. The CDR3 nucleotides are TGCAGCGTTCGACTAGGAACGACCGGGGAGCTGTTTTTT. This encodes CSVRLGTTGELFF.

At least ten counts were recorded for this clonotype. The chain is built from TRBV7-8 and TRBJ2-1; TRBD1 aligns across 8 bases. Unmatched junction bases numbered 7, after V lost 8 bases and J lost 7 bases. Germline V gene data show CDR1 as SGHVS and CDR2 as FQNEAQ. CDR3 length: 13 amino acids. The CDR3 protein is CASGAGGRNEQFF. CDR3 in DNA: TGTGCCAGCGGGGCAGGGGGCAGGAATGAGCAGTTCTTC.

The rearrangement links TRBV29-1 to TRBJ1-5, with 8 bases fitting TRBD1. Germline CDR1 is SQVTM and CDR2 is ANQGSEA. Trimming removed 6 bases from V and 2 bases from J; junction bases left unmatched: 6. This CDR3 comprises 14 residues. The CDR3 DNA is TGCAGCGTATCAGGACAGGGAGGCAATCAGCCCCAGCATTTT. This sequence encodes CSVSGQGGNQPQHF.

The gene calls are TRBV7-2 and TRBJ1-5; 7 bases line up with TRBD1. V gave up 5 bases and J gave up 6 bases; unmatched junction bases: 10. The CDR3 covers 15 residues. Germline V CDR1 and CDR2: SGHTA, FQGNSA. CDR3: CASSTRTGSGQPQHF. CDR3 sequence (DNA): TGTGCCAGCAGCACCCGGACAGGTTCGGGTCAGCCCCAGCATTTT.

This clonotype was seen a few times. As DNA, the CDR3 is TGCAGTGCTAGAGATCGTGCGAATTCACCCCTCCACTTT. This gives the protein CSARDRANSPLHF. The chain carries TRBV20-1 and TRBJ1-6; D not resolved. Trimming stripped 0 bases from V and 7 bases from J, with 7 bases between. Germline V gene sequence: CDR1 DFQATT, CDR2 SNEGSKA (reference sequence). The CDR3 is 13 amino acids.

The chain combines TRBV30 with TRBJ1-4; possible D gene TRBD1, 5 bases. The germline V and J ends were trimmed by 3 bases and 1 base, with 12 bases remaining between them. Germline V gene data show CDR1 as GTSNPN and CDR2 as SVGIG (reference sequence). The CDR3 spans 15 residues. DNA of the CDR3: TGTGCCTGGAGCAGAAAAAGGGGAACTAATGAAAAACTGTTTTTT. Translation gives CAWSRKRGTNEKLFF.